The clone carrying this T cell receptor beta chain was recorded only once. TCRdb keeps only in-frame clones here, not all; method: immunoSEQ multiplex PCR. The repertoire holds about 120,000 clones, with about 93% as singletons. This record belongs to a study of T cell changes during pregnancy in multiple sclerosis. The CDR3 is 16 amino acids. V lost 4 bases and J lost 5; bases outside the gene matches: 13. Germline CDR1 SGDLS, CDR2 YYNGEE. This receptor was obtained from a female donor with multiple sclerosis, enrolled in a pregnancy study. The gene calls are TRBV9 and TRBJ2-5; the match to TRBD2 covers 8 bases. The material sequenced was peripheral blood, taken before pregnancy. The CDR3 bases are TGTGCCAGCAGCTCCAGAGGGAGTACGGGGGGGGAGACCCAGTACTTC. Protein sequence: CASSSRGSTGGETQYF.